These 13 T cell receptor beta chains share one sample of origin, sequenced in a study of T cells in localized non-small cell lung cancer. This table comes from immunoSEQ multiplex PCR, and its TCRdb copy is limited to in-frame clones, with some not included. Of under 9,500 clones listed, 90% to 95% are singletons. The sample consisted of peripheral blood, taken before any cancer treatment. All receptors derive from a woman aged 35-70 years with stage I squamous cell lung carcinoma.

The gene calls are TRBV19 and TRBJ2-7; D is undetermined. Germline assignment: CDR1 LNHDA and CDR2 SQIVND (reference sequence). The CDR3 runs to 14 residues. Trimming cost V 5 bases and J 5 bases, with 16 bases left between them. CDR3 DNA sequence: TGTGCCAGTAGTGGACCTCGGGTCCGGGACGAGCAGTACTTC. Translating it yields CASSGPRVRDEQYF.

This chain uses TRBV5-1 with TRBJ2-3; the D gene is possibly TRBD1 (6 bases). Germline loops: CDR1 SGHRS, CDR2 YFSETQ. V was cut by 2 bases and J by 3 bases, with 10 bases left in between. This CDR3 is built from 14 residues. CDR3 DNA: TGCGCCAGCAGCTTACAGGGTACAACAGATACGCAGTATTTT. Residues: CASSLQGTTDTQYF.

On this clone itself: At one end the junction does not follow the germline gene, possibly because of a read error. The chain uses TRBV6-1 and TRBJ1-2; 11 nucleotides agree with TRBD1. CDR1 MNHNS and CDR2 SASEGT come from the germline V gene. This CDR3 is built from 16 residues. CDR3 amino acids: CASSEGQGAANYGYTF. The DNA for the CDR3 is TGTGCCAGCAGCGAAGGACAGGGGGCCGCTAACTATGGCTACACCTTC.

The V gene is TRBV6-6, the J gene TRBJ1-5; D possibly corresponds to TRBD1 (6 bases). Germline CDR1 and CDR2: MNHNY and SVGAGI (reference sequence). This CDR3 is built from 15 residues. Trimming left V 2 bases short and J 3 bases short, with 11 bases between. CDR3 nucleotides: TGTGCCAGCAGTTACCGGACAGATCACAATCAGCCCCAGCATTTT. Protein product: CASSYRTDHNQPQHF.

This clone is a singleton in its sample. As DNA, the CDR3 is TGTGCCTGGAGTGTCGGATTTAATTTTCTTTACACCTTC. Its protein product is CAWSVGFNFLYTF. The V gene is TRBV30, the J gene TRBJ1-2; D ambiguous. Trimming took 0 bases from V and 11 from J, leaving 16 bases between them. The CDR3 consists of 13 residues. Germline values: CDR1 GTSNPN, CDR2 SVGIG (reference sequence).

The chain recombines TRBV29-1 with TRBJ2-7; 7 bases map to TRBD2. The V segment lost 3 bases and the J segment 3 bases; nucleotides outside the gene matches: 11. Germline CDR1 is SQVTM and CDR2 is ANQGSEA. This CDR3 spans 15 amino acids. The CDR3 nucleotides read TGCAGCGTTGATTCGACGGGAGGTTCCATCTACGAGCAGTACTTC. This translates into CSVDSTGGSIYEQYF.

The chain joins TRBV6-7 to TRBJ2-5; unclear D gene. TRBV6-7 is an ORF; its function is uncertain. Trimming removed 0 bases from V and 3 bases from J, with 2 bases in between. CDR3 length: 12 residues. As DNA, the CDR3 is TGTGCCAGCAGTTACTCTGAAGAGACCCAGTACTTC. Its translation: CASSYSEETQYF.

The genes are TRBV11-3 and TRBJ2-7; 9 bases line up with TRBD1. With V trimmed by 3 bases and J by 0 bases, 3 bases remained unmatched. Germline values: CDR1 SGHNT, CDR2 YENEEA. The CDR3 length is 15 residues. CDR3 coding DNA: TGTGCCAGCAGCTTTGGGACAGGGAGCTCCTACGAGCAGTACTTC. Encoded protein: CASSFGTGSSYEQYF.

This clone was detected only once. The CDR3 here is CASSPADTQYF. CDR3 bases: TGTGCCAGCTCACCAGCGGATACGCAGTATTTT. The chain has TRBV18 and TRBJ2-3; D ambiguous. V was cut by 2 bases and J by 6 bases, with 3 bases left in between. This CDR3 region has 11 residues. Germline V gene lookup returns CDR1 KGHSH and CDR2 LQKENI.

This clone was detected once. V and J are TRBV2 and TRBJ2-1; TRBD2 agrees at 12 bases. This CDR3 contains 15 residues. From germline, CDR1 is SNHLY and CDR2 FYNNEI. With V trimmed by 7 bases and J by 9 bases, 10 bases remained unmatched. The CDR3 loop is CASKTLGLAGGEQFF. CDR3 DNA sequence: TGTGCCAGCAAAACGTTGGGACTAGCGGGCGGTGAGCAGTTCTTC.

This chain links TRBV30 with TRBJ1-6, with D perhaps TRBD1 (5 bases). Per the germline V gene, CDR1 is GTSNPN and CDR2 is SVGIG (reference sequence). V gave up 8 bases and J gave up 0 bases, with 17 bases separating them. CDR3 size: 16 residues. The CDR3 region is CAAKGTASSYNSPLHF. DNA for the CDR3: TGTGCCGCCAAAGGGACGGCGAGCTCCTATAATTCACCCCTCCACTTT.

The chain recombines TRBV19 with TRBJ2-5, with 12 bases matching TRBD2. This CDR3 has 18 amino acids. With V trimmed by 5 bases and J by 6 bases, 16 bases remained unmatched. The germline V gene has CDR1 LNHDA and CDR2 SQIVND (reference sequence). CDR3 in amino acids: CASSPTWPSGGAGKTQYF. CDR3 nucleotides: TGTGCCAGTAGTCCAACGTGGCCTAGCGGGGGGGCCGGGAAGACCCAGTACTTC.

The V call is TRBV5-1, the J call TRBJ1-3; D remains ambiguous. The V and J ends lost 2 bases and 4 bases respectively, with 10 bases between them. The CDR3 contains 14 residues. Germline values: CDR1 SGHRS, CDR2 YFSETQ. The CDR3 nucleotides read TGCGCCAGCAGCTTCGACAAAGCCGGAAACACCATATATTTT. It specifies CASSFDKAGNTIYF.